This is a list of T cell receptor beta chains from one sample in a study of early T cells in non-severe SARS-CoV-2 infection. A single record per CDR3 protein comes from TCRdb applying MiXCR to the 5' RACE reads. This table holds approximately 85,000 distinct CDR3 sequences, roughly 12% found once. Sequenced: whole blood. The receptors shown here come from an adult who was a healthcare worker with PCR-confirmed SARS-CoV-2 infection or an uninfected control (not recorded which). The CDR3 runs from the conserved cysteine through the conserved F or W. D genes are given only for firm matches. Clone size is not always given. Where it is, it says once, few, many or a class for expanded clones.

- - TRBJ1-1 TRBV7-8 CASSSLLRTEAFF TGTGCCAGCAGCTCCCTATTGCGCACTGAAGCTTTCTTT
- - TRBJ1-1 TRBV7-6 CASSLGSGKAAFF TGTGCCAGCAGCTTAGGATCAGGGAAGGCGGCTTTCTTT
TRBD2 - TRBJ2-1 TRBV12-3/TRBV12-4 CASGETSGSANEQFF TGTGCCAGCGGAGAGACTAGCGGGAGCGCCAATGAGCAGTTCTTC
TRBD1 - TRBJ2-7 TRBV2 CASSFGQASGSSYEQYF TGTGCCAGCAGTTTTGGACAGGCTTCGGGGAGCTCCTACGAGCAGTACTTC
TRBD2 - TRBJ2-5 TRBV6-5 CASSYDGKRDLETQYF TGTGCCAGCAGTTATGATGGGAAGCGGGACTTAGAGACCCAGTACTTC
TRBD2 - TRBJ2-1 TRBV4-1 CASSQEYASSGNEQFF TGCGCCAGCAGCCAAGAGTATGCGTCTAGCGGCAATGAGCAGTTCTTC
TRBD2 few TRBJ2-1 TRBV7-2 CASSLVGAGGENEQFF TGTGCCAGCAGCTTAGTAGGCGCGGGAGGTGAGAATGAGCAGTTCTTC
- - TRBJ2-1 TRBV7-9 CASSPPQSSGGGWDEQFF TGTGCCAGCAGCCCACCCCAGTCTAGCGGAGGGGGGTGGGATGAGCAGTTCTTC
TRBD1 many TRBJ2-1 TRBV11-2 CASSFLGQYNEQFF TGTGCCAGCAGCTTTTTGGGACAGTACAATGAGCAGTTCTTC
TRBD1 - TRBJ2-2 TRBV7-3 CASSFQGQGAGGELFF TGTGCCAGCAGCTTTCAAGGACAGGGGGCTGGCGGGGAGCTGTTTTTT
TRBD2 many TRBJ2-1 TRBV11-3 CASSKRTSGVNEQFF TGTGCCAGCAGCAAAAGGACTAGCGGGGTTAATGAGCAGTTCTTC
- - TRBJ1-4 TRBV6-6 CASSYPPNEKLFF TGTGCCAGCAGTTACCCACCCAACGAAAAACTGTTTTTT
TRBD1 many TRBJ2-1 TRBV7-6 CASSLADRDQGEQFF TGTGCCAGCAGCTTAGCGGACAGGGATCAGGGTGAGCAGTTCTTC
TRBD2 - TRBJ2-3 TRBV7-3 CASSSQPTSGVSTDTQYF TGTGCCAGCAGCTCTCAACCTACTAGCGGGGTTAGCACAGATACGCAGTATTTT
TRBD2 many TRBJ2-3 TRBV5-6 CASSFTPGGSWTDTQYF TGTGCCAGCAGCTTTACCCCGGGGGGGAGTTGGACAGATACGCAGTATTTT
TRBD2 - TRBJ2-5 TRBV12-5 CASGLGLAGRWETQYF TGTGCTAGTGGTTTGGGACTAGCGGGCCGCTGGGAGACCCAGTACTTC
- few TRBJ1-4 TRBV30 CAWRQAGSNEKLFF TGTGCCTGGAGACAGGCTGGATCTAATGAAAAACTGTTTTTT
TRBD1 many TRBJ2-7 TRBV30 CAWAGTGNYEQYF TGTGCCTGGGCCGGGACAGGGAACTACGAGCAGTACTTC
- - TRBJ2-6 TRBV20-1 CSAASGISGANVLTF TGCAGTGCTGCCTCGGGCATCTCTGGGGCCAACGTCCTGACTTTC
TRBD1 - TRBJ1-5 TRBV23-1 CASRTGQPNQPQHF TGCGCCAGCAGAACGGGACAGCCAAATCAGCCCCAGCATTTT
- - TRBJ2-7 TRBV7-2 CASSLVSTNSYEQYF TGTGCCAGCAGCTTAGTCAGCACGAACTCCTACGAGCAGTACTTC
TRBD2 few TRBJ2-3 TRBV19 CASGGLADTQYF TGTGCCAGCGGTGGACTAGCGGATACGCAGTATTTT
TRBD1 many TRBJ1-5 TRBV7-9 CASRRQGPYQPQHF TGTGCCAGCAGGCGACAGGGACCCTATCAGCCCCAGCATTTT
- few TRBJ2-5 TRBV18 CASSPPAGQETQYF TGTGCCAGCTCACCACCTGCAGGGCAAGAGACCCAGTACTTC
- - TRBJ2-1 TRBV10-3 CAISSADWDNEQFF TGTGCCATCAGTAGCGCCGACTGGGACAATGAGCAGTTCTTC
- many TRBJ1-1 TRBV3-1 CASSQEAGAHTEAFF TGTGCCAGCAGCCAAGAGGCAGGGGCACACACTGAAGCTTTCTTT
- few TRBJ2-4 TRBV7-8 CASSRDKDSKNIQYF TGTGCCAGCAGCCGAGACAAGGACAGTAAAAACATTCAGTACTTC
TRBD2 many TRBJ2-3 TRBV5-1 CASSSSGTHTDTQYF TGCGCCAGCAGCTCTAGCGGGACGCACACAGATACGCAGTATTTT
- few TRBJ2-7 TRBV27 CASSLAIGSSYEQYF TGTGCCAGCAGTTTAGCTATTGGTAGCTCCTACGAGCAGTACTTC
TRBD1 - TRBJ1-4 TRBV5-4 CASSLDRDRGTTNEKLFF TGTGCCAGCAGCTTGGACCGGGACAGGGGTACAACTAATGAAAAACTGTTTTTT
- many TRBJ2-2 TRBV6-2/TRBV6-3 CASSYSPLSGELFF TGTGCCAGCAGTTACTCACCCTTATCCGGGGAGCTGTTTTTT
TRBD2 - TRBJ2-3 TRBV7-9 CASVSGGGADTQYF TGTGCCAGCGTCAGCGGGGGGGGCGCAGATACGCAGTATTTT
- few TRBJ2-1 TRBV3-1 CASSQSGVLQFF TGTGCCAGCAGCCAAAGTGGGGTATTGCAGTTCTTC
- - TRBJ1-5 TRBV15 CATNPTRVGQPQHF TGTGCCACCAACCCGACAAGAGTAGGTCAGCCCCAGCATTTT
- few TRBJ2-3 TRBV20-1 CSAETGYSSTDTQYF TGCAGTGCTGAGACAGGTTACTCTAGCACAGATACGCAGTATTTT
- - TRBJ1-1 TRBV28 CASRQQGGGTEAFF TGTGCCAGCAGGCAACAGGGTGGCGGCACTGAAGCTTTCTTT
- - TRBJ2-4 TRBV9 CASSVGQGNIQYF TGTGCCAGCAGCGTAGGGCAGGGAAACATTCAGTACTTC
TRBD2 few TRBJ2-7 TRBV7-2 CASSLRGLAVFGEQYF TGTGCCAGCAGCTTAAGAGGACTAGCGGTTTTTGGTGAGCAGTACTTC
- - TRBJ2-7 TRBV18 CASSTRDGKGDEQYF TGTGCCAGCTCAACCCGGGACGGGAAGGGCGACGAGCAGTACTTC
- - TRBJ2-7 TRBV10-1 CASSETETGEQYF TGCGCCAGCAGTGAGACCGAGACGGGTGAGCAGTACTTC
- many TRBJ2-1 TRBV10-3 CAIGTGSSYEQFF TGTGCCATAGGGACTGGCTCTTCTTATGAGCAGTTCTTC